The 20 T cell receptor beta chains below come from one sample, sequenced in a study of beta chain features in type 1 diabetes. As every portion of the isolated RNA was reverse transcribed, the sequencing read expressed TCRB transcripts. Sequencing was performed with immunoSEQ multiplex PCR; in TCRdb, only in-frame clones are kept and a portion is missing. The table shows nearly 350,000 clones, with roughly 8% occurring only once. The sequencing sample was made of central memory CD4+ T cells from blood. The receptor source for this set is a woman between 18 and 30 years old in good health.

This clone was observed many times. V and J are TRBV27 and TRBJ2-1, with D perhaps TRBD1 (5 bases). V lost 5 bases to trimming and J lost 0 bases, with 11 bases between them. CDR3 length equals 15 residues. The V gene's germline CDR1 is MNHEY and CDR2 SMNVEV (reference sequence). The CDR3 region is CASSPTDSSYNEQFF. The CDR3 DNA reads as TGTGCCAGCAGTCCGACTGACAGCTCCTACAATGAGCAGTTCTTC.

This clone came up many times. The CDR3 DNA is TGTGCCAGCTCACCAAGGCGTGCAACTAATGAAAAACTGTTTTTT. Translation gives CASSPRRATNEKLFF. V is TRBV18 and J is TRBJ1-4, with D unclear. Germline V lookup: CDR1 KGHSH, CDR2 LQKENI. This CDR3 contains 15 residues. The V gene lost 2 bases and the J gene lost 0 bases, with 7 bases spanning the gap.

Here the CDR3 DNA reads TGTGCCAGCAGCTTAGATGGGCGGGGGAGCTATGGCTACACCTTC. It yields the protein CASSLDGRGSYGYTF. The chain uses TRBV7-8 and TRBJ1-2, with D perhaps matching TRBD1 (5 bases). The ends were cut back, 1 base at V and 4 bases at J, with 13 bases in the middle. Per the germline V gene, CDR1 is SGHVS and CDR2 is FQNEAQ. There are 15 residues in the CDR3.

This clone was observed many times. The chain employs TRBV2 and TRBJ2-7; D is undetermined. CDR1 and CDR2 (germline): SNHLY, FYNNEI. CDR3 length: 11 residues. V was clipped by 5 bases and J by 3 bases, with 5 bases between them. The CDR3 DNA sequence: TGTGCCAGCAGTACCTACTACGAGCAGTACTTC. Protein sequence: CASSTYYEQYF.

This clone was seen only a few times. The V gene is TRBV28, the J gene TRBJ2-3, with unresolved D. Trimming cost V 5 bases and J 0 bases, with 3 bases left between them. This CDR3 has 12 residues. Germline-derived CDR1 and CDR2 are MDHEN and SYDVKM. The CDR3 coding sequence is TGTGCCAGCAGTCAAAGCACAGATACGCAGTATTTT. This sequence encodes CASSQSTDTQYF. The full variable domain, its missing parts supplied by reference TRBV28 and TRBJ2-3, is DVKVTQSSRYLVKRTGEKVFLECVQDMDHENMFWYRQDPGLGLRLIYFSYDVKMKEKGDIPEGYSVSREKKERFSLILESASTNQTSMYLCASSQSTDTQYFGPGTRLTVL.

The chain uses TRBV7-3 and TRBJ2-5, with TRBD2 matching over 7 bases. The CDR3 loop spans 13 amino acids. J lost 4 bases, V lost 5 bases, and 4 bases had no gene match. CDR1 is SGHTA and CDR2 is FQGTGA in the germline V gene. The CDR3 region has the DNA TGTGCCAGCAGCAGGGACTATACAGAGACCCAGTACTTC. This sequence encodes CASSRDYTETQYF.

This clone occurred a few times. The V call is TRBV2, the J call TRBJ2-3; TRBD2 might be the D (6 bases). Per germline, CDR1 SNHLY and CDR2 FYNNEI. V lost 5 bases to trimming and J lost 10 bases, with 22 bases between them. There are 15 residues in the CDR3. In DNA form, the CDR3 reads TGTGCCAGCAGTCGTGAAGCGGGTCCCCAATTTGCGCAGTATTTT. It is translated as CASSREAGPQFAQYF.

For the CDR3, the DNA is TGTGCCAGCAGCCCCTCAGGGGTGAACACTGAAGCTTTCTTT. Protein product: CASSPSGVNTEAFF. The V gene is TRBV7-3, the J gene TRBJ1-1; possibly TRBD1 for D (6 bases). V dropped 5 bases and J dropped 0 bases, with 10 bases sitting between them. The CDR3 runs 14 residues. Germline assignment: CDR1 SGHTA and CDR2 FQGTGA.

The chain couples TRBV7-3 to TRBJ2-2; no definite D call. V was clipped by 0 bases and J by 5 bases, with 4 bases between them. The CDR3 has 13 residues. Germline V gene sequence: CDR1 SGHTA, CDR2 FQGTGA. CDR3: CASSLTPTGELFF. The CDR3 DNA is TGTGCCAGCAGCTTAACTCCGACCGGGGAGCTGTTTTTT.

This clone came up a few times. The chain couples TRBV6-6 to TRBJ2-1; D possibly matches TRBD1 or TRBD2 (5 bases each). Per germline, CDR1 MNHNY and CDR2 SVGAGI (reference sequence). V was pared by 8 bases and J by 7 bases, with 12 bases between. This CDR3 is 12 amino acids long. As DNA, the CDR3 is TGTGCCAGCGGTCAATGGGGGAATGAGCAGTTCTTC. Translating it yields CASGQWGNEQFF.

The chain couples TRBV4-3 to TRBJ1-1; D not resolved. CDR3 length: 15 amino acids. Trimming shortened V by 1 base and J by 1 base, and 10 bases separated the two germline ends. Germline CDR1 is LGHNA and CDR2 is YSLEER. The CDR3 loop reads CASSQAATPNTEAFF. The CDR3 DNA follows: TGCGCCAGCAGCCAAGCGGCGACCCCGAACACTGAAGCTTTCTTT.

The rearrangement joins TRBV29-1 to TRBJ2-7; the D gene is possibly TRBD2 (6 bases). CDR3 length: 13 residues. The germline V and J ends were trimmed by 2 bases and 3 bases, with 11 bases remaining between them. CDR1 is SQVTM and CDR2 is ANQGSEA in the germline V gene. The CDR3 loop reads CSVEMAGRYEQYF. As DNA, the CDR3 is TGCAGCGTTGAAATGGCGGGACGCTACGAGCAGTACTTC.

This clone was recorded a few times. The chain is built from TRBV18 and TRBJ1-1, with a tentative D call TRBD1 (5 bases). The CDR3 length is 13 residues. Germline V gene lookup returns CDR1 KGHSH and CDR2 LQKENI. Trimming cost V 4 bases and J 7 bases, with 13 bases left between them. The CDR3 DNA reads TGTGCCAGCTCACTCTCCAGGGAGAATGAAGCTTTCTTT. Amino acid sequence: CASSLSRENEAFF.

This clone was observed many times. The chain couples TRBV29-1 to TRBJ2-3, with D possibly TRBD1 on 6 matching bases. The CDR3 contains 12 residues. Germline V CDR1 and CDR2: SQVTM, ANQGSEA. Trimming shortened V by 7 bases and J by 3 bases, and 11 bases separated the two germline ends. The CDR3 sequence: CSGTVETDTQYF. Written as DNA, the CDR3 is TGCAGCGGGACAGTGGAGACAGATACGCAGTATTTT.

V and J are TRBV7-2 and TRBJ2-3; the D call may be TRBD1 or TRBD2 (6 bases each). CDR3 length: 14 amino acids. The germline CDR1 and CDR2 sequences are SGHTA and FQGNSA. V lost 1 base to trimming and J lost 5 bases, with 10 bases between them. CDR3 coding DNA: TGTGCCAGCAGCTTAGTCCGGGGGCAAGATACGCAGTATTTT. This gives the protein CASSLVRGQDTQYF.

This clone came up a few times. The rearrangement joins TRBV7-2 to TRBJ2-3, with TRBD2 as a possible D gene (5 bases). Deletions cut 2 bases from V and 6 bases from J, with 15 bases between. Germline CDR1 and CDR2: SGHTA and FQGNSA. The CDR3 consists of 15 residues. The CDR3 sequence is CASSLLGMGSDTQYF. The DNA of the CDR3 is TGTGCCAGCAGCTTACTAGGGATGGGGAGCGATACGCAGTATTTT.

The gene calls are TRBV18 and TRBJ2-6; no definite D call. Germline assignment: CDR1 KGHSH and CDR2 LQKENI. This CDR3 region has 15 residues. V was clipped by 3 bases and J by 4 bases, with 10 bases between them. CDR3 region: CASSPARSGANVLTF. Written as DNA, the CDR3 is TGTGCCAGCTCACCGGCCAGGTCCGGGGCCAACGTCCTGACTTTC.

The sample holds a few counts of this clone. The CDR3 nucleotides read TGTGCCAGCAGCCCGTCATTTCGAGTGAACTATGGCTACACCTTC. It codes for CASSPSFRVNYGYTF. This chain joins TRBV7-8 and TRBJ1-2; D remains ambiguous. This CDR3 region has 15 residues. V lost 5 bases and J lost 2, with 15 bases in between. Germline V gene sequence: CDR1 SGHVS, CDR2 FQNEAQ.

This clone occurred many times. The genes are TRBV28 and TRBJ2-1, with a weak D call TRBD2 (5 bases). The CDR3 has 14 residues. V shed 5 bases and J shed 10 bases, with 18 bases lying between them. CDR1 is MDHEN and CDR2 is SYDVKM in the germline V gene. The CDR3 nucleotides are TGTGCCAGCAGTCCGGGGTCAATCTCGGGAGAGCAGTTCTTC. This gives the protein CASSPGSISGEQFF.

This clone was counted many times. Additional DNA sequences in this sample encode the identical CDR3. The chain links TRBV29-1 to TRBJ2-1; D is unresolved. Trimming shortened V by 2 bases and J by 8 bases, and 10 bases separated the two germline ends. CDR1 and CDR2 (germline): SQVTM, ANQGSEA. The CDR3 sequence is 12 residues long. CDR3 loop: CSVEKAGDEQFF. The CDR3 nucleotides are TGCAGCGTTGAAAAGGCTGGCGATGAGCAGTTCTTC.